The clone carrying this T cell receptor beta chain was detected ten times or more. TCRdb reprocessed the 5' RACE reads via MiXCR and lists one record per CDR3 protein. The repertoire holds around 27,000 distinct CDR3 sequences, around 16% seen once, with less than 35% in the top ten. The CDR3 length is 14 residues. Germline V gene lookup returns CDR1 SGHRS and CDR2 YFSETQ. Unmatched junction bases numbered 5, after V lost 0 bases and J lost 5 bases. The sample comes from a study of neurological immune-mediated disorders. The sample consisted of PBMCs. J is TRBJ2-7 and V is TRBV5-1; 7 positions match TRBD1. The receptor comes from a man between 65 and 85 years old in good health. The CDR3 DNA reads as TGCGCCAGCAGCTTGGGACAGGGAAACGACGAGCAGTACTTC. Translation gives CASSLGQGNDEQYF.